This T cell receptor (beta chain) was sequenced during a study of a mutant IDH1 vaccine in newly diagnosed glioma. Study-wide context: Commencement of vaccination occurred 4-6 weeks following radiotherapy alone, or concurrently with temozolomide cycles. The therapy given earlier, which was standard therapy, consisted of radiotherapy, temozolomide, or both, and most of the patients received both.

Deletions cut 4 bases from V and 8 bases from J, with 14 bases between. The CDR3 consists of 13 residues. The germline V gene encodes CDR1 MDHEN and CDR2 SYDVKM. This clone has only one observation. Its antigen is unidentified. Sequencing was performed with immunoSEQ multiplex PCR; in TCRdb, only in-frame clones are kept and a portion is missing. The sample yields approximately 110,000 clones, roughly 88% seen once. Stated time point: week 11, during vaccination. Vaccination comprised doses that each held 300 ug of mutant IDH1 20-mer peptide, plus topical imiquimod. The chain combines TRBV28 with TRBJ1-1, with D uncertain. This TCR was recovered from a woman aged 45 to 65 with glioma. Specimen: PBMCs, collected from a glioma patient whose treatment included an IDH1 peptide vaccine. The CDR3 DNA follows: TGTGCCAGCAGTTCCCAGTACAAGCGGGAAGCTTTCTTT. Its protein is CASSSQYKREAFF.